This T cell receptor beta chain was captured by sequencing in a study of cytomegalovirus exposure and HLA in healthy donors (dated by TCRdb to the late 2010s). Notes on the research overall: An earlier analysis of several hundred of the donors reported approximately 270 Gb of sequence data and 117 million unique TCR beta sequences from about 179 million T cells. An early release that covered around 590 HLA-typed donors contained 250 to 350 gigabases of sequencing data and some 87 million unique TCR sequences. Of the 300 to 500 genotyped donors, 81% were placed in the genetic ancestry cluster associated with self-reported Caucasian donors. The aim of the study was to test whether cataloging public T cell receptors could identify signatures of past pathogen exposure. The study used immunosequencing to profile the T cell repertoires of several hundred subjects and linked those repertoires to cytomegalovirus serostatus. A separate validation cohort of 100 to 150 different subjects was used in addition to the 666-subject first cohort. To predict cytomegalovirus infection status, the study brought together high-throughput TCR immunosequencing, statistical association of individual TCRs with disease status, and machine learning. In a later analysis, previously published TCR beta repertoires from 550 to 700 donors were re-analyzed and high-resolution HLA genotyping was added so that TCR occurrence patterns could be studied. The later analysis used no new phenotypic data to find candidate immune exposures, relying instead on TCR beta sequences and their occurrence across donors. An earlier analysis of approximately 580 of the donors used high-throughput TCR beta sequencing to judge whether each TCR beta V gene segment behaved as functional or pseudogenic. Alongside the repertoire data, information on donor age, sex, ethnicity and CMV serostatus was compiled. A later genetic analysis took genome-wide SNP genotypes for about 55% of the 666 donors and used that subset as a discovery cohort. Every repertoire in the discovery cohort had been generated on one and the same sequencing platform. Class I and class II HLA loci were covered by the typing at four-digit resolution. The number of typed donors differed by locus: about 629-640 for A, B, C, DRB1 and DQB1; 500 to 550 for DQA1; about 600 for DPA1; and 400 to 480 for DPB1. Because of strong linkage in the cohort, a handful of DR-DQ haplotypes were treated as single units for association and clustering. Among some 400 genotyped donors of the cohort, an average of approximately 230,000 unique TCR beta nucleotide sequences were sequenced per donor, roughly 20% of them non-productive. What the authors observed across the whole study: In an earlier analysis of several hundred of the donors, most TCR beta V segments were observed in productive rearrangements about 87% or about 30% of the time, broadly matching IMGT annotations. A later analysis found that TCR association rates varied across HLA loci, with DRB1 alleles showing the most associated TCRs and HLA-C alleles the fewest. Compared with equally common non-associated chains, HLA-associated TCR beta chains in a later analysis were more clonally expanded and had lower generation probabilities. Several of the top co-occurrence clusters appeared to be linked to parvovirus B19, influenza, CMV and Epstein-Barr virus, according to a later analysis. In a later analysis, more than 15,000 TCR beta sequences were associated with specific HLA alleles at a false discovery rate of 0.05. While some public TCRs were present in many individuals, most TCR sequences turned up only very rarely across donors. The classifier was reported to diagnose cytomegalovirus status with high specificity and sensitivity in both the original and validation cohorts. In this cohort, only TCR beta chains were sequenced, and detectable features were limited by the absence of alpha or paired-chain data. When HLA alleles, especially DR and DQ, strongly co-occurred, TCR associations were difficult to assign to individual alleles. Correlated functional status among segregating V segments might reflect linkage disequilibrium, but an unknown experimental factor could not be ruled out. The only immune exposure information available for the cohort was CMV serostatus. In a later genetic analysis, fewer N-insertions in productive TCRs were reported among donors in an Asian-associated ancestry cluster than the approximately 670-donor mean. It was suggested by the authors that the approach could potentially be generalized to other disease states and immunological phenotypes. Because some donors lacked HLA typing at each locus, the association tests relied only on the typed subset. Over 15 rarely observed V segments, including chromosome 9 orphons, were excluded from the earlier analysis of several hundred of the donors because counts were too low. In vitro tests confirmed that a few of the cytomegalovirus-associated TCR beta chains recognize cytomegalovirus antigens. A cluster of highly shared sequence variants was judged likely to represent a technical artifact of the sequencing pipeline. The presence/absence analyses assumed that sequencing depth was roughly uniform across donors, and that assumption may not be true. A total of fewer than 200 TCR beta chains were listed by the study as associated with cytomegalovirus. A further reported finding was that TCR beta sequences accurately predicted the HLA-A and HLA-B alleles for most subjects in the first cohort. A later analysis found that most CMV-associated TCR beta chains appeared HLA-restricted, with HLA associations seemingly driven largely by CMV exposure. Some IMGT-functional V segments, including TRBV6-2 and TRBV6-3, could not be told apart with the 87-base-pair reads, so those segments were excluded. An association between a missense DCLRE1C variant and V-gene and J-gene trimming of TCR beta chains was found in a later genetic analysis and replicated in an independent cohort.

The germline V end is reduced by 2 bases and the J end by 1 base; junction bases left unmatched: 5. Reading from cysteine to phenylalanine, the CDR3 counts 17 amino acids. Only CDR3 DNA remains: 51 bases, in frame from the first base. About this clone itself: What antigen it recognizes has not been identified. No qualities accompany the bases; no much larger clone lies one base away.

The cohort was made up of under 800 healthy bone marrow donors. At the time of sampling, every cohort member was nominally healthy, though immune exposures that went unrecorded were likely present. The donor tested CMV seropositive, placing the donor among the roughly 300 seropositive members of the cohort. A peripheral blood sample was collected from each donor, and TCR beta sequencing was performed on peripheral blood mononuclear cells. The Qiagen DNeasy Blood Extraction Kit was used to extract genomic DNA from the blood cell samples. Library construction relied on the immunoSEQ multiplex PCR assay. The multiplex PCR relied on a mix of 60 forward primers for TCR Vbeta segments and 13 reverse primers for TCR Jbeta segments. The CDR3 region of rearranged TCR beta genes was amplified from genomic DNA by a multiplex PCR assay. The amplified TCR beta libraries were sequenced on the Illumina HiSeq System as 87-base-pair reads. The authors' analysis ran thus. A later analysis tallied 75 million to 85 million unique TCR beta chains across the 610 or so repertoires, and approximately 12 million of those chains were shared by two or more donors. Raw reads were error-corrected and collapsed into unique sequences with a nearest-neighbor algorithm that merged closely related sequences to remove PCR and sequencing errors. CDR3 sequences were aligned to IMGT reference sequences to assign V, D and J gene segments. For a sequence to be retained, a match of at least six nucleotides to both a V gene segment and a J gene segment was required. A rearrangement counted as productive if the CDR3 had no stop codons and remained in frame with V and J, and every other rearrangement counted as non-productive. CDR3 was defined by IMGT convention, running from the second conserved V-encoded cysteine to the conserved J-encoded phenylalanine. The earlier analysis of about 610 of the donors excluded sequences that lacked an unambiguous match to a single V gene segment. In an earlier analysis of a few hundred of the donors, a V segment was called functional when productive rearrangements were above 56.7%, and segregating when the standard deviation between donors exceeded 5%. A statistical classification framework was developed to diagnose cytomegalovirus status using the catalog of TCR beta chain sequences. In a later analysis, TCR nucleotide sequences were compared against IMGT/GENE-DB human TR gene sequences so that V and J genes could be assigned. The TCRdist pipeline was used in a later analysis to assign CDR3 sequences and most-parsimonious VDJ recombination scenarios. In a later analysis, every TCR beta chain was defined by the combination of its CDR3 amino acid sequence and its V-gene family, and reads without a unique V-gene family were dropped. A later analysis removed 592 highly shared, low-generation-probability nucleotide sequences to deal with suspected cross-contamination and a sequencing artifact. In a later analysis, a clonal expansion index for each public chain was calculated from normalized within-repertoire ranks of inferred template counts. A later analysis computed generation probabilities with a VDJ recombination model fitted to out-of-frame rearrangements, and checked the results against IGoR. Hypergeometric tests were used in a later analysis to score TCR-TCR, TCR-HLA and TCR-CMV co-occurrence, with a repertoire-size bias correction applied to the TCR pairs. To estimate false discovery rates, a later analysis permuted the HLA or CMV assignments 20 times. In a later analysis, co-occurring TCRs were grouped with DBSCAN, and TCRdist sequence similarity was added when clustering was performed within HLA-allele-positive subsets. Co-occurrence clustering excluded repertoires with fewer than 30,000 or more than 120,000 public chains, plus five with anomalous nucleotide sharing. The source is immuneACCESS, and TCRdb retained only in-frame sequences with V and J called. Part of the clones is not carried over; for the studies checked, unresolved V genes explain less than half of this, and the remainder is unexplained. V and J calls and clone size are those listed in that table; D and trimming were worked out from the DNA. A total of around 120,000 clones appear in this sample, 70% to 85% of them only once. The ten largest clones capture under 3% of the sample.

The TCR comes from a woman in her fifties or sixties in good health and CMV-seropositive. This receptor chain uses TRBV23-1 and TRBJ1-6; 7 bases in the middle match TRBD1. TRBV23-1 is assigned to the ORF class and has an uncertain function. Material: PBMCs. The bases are TGCGCCAGCAGTCAAAAAACAGGGGCGTCCTATAATTCACCCCTCCACTTT. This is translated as CASSQKTGASYNSPLHF.